The clone carrying this TCR beta chain was recorded at least ten times. Alpha and beta chains were covered, as first-strand cDNA relied on TRAV- and TRBV-specific primers. For amplifying TCRs, the PCR ran for approximately 18 cycles with Phusion, which was used together with a constant-region primer and the adapter on the V primers. One entry per CDR3 protein results from TCRdb running MiXCR on the reads. The top ten hold more than 0.85% of the sample, which has tens of thousands of distinct CDR3 sequences, 9.4% seen once. Documented time point: before trial treatment. It was nivolumab, ipilimumab, aspirin, low-dose cyclophosphamide and low-dose radiotherapy that donors received. This specimen belongs to a study of low-dose radiotherapy and immunotherapy resistance in tumors. The CDR3 consists of 14 residues. V shed 1 base and J 5 bases; nucleotides not matched to a gene: 4. Germline V CDR1 and CDR2: SGHTA, FQGNSA.

The TCR originated in a male donor with prostate cancer. Sample: PBMCs, taken before treatment. This chain uses TRBV7-2 with TRBJ2-7; 8 bases are a match to TRBD2. CDR3 sequence (DNA): TGTGCCAGCAGCTTAGTTCGGGGGGGACACGAGCAGTACTTC. It specifies CASSLVRGGHEQYF. The full variable domain, its missing parts supplied by reference TRBV7-2 and TRBJ2-7, is GAGVSQSPSNKVTEKGKDVELRCDPISGHTALYWYRQSLGQGLEFLIYFQGNSAPDKSGLPSDRFSAERTGGSVSTLTIQRTQQEDSAVYLCASSLVRGGHEQYFGPGTRLTVT.